These 15 T cell receptor beta chains were all obtained from the same sample, sequenced in a study of HIV-infected patients and healthy controls. Alpha and beta constant-region primers primed reverse transcription of around 0.5 ug RNA. Each of the alpha and beta chains got its own library through chain-specific third strand synthesis with indices. MiXCR, run by TCRdb on the 5' RACE reads, gives a single entry per CDR3 protein. The sample lists some 10,000 distinct CDR3 sequences, 8.5% to 12% occurring once. No cell fractionation was done, so the repertoire covers all unsorted peripheral blood T cells. The sequenced sample was blood, obtained before antiretroviral therapy. These TCRs come from an adult with HIV infection.

Relative to its sample, this clonotype is medium-sized (0.01 to 0.1%). The rearrangement joins TRBV27 to TRBJ1-5; unclear D gene. Germline V gives CDR1 MNHEY, CDR2 SMNVEV (reference sequence). Trimming took off 4 bases at V and 4 bases at J, with 14 bases between the two ends. This CDR3 region has 15 residues. CDR3 residues: CASSSEDGGNQPQHF. DNA for the CDR3: TGTGCCAGCAGTTCCGAGGACGGAGGTAATCAGCCCCAGCATTTT.

This clonotype was counted many times. The J gene is TRBJ2-1, the V gene TRBV5-1; a weak D match, TRBD2 (6 bases). CDR1 is SGHRS, CDR2 YFSETQ, per germline. The V end was cut by 4 bases, the J end by 3 bases, with 17 bases between. The CDR3 loop spans 16 amino acids. DNA of the CDR3: TGCGCCAGCAGCCCGGATGGGGGGTCCTACTACAATGAGCAGTTCTTC. Translated: CASSPDGGSYYNEQFF.

This clonotype is categorized as medium-sized (0.01 to 0.1%). This CDR3 reads CASSLVDSTGSTGELFF. In DNA form, the CDR3 reads TGTGCCAGCAGCTTAGTCGACAGTACCGGTTCGACCGGGGAGCTGTTTTTT. The chain employs TRBV7-9 and TRBJ2-2; TRBD1 is a possible D gene (5 bases). Per germline, CDR1 SEHNR and CDR2 FQNEAQ (reference sequence). CDR3 size: 17 residues. Deletions cut 1 base from V and 5 bases from J, with 17 bases between.

This clonotype was seen more than once but under ten times. The rearrangement uses TRBV5-4 and TRBJ2-3, with 8 bases lining up with TRBD2. Germline lookup yields CDR1 SGHNT and CDR2 YYREEE (reference sequence). V lost 3 bases and J lost 11; bases outside the gene matches: 11. CDR3 length equals 14 residues. The CDR3 nucleotides read TGTGCCAGCAGCTCGCCCGGACTAGCAAGTGTGCAGTATTTT. Translated: CASSSPGLASVQYF.

This sequence joins TRBV12-3 or TRBV12-4 and TRBJ1-5, with no clear D. The CDR3 has 13 residues. V was clipped by 1 base and J by 2 bases, with 3 bases between them. This chain's CDR3 is CASSLVGNQPQHF. CDR3 sequence (DNA): TGTGCCAGCAGTTTAGTGGGCAATCAGCCCCAGCATTTT.

There are many counts of this clonotype. The chain employs TRBV6-2 or TRBV6-3 and TRBJ2-6; D is unclear. Germline values: CDR1 MNHEY, CDR2 SVGEGT. This CDR3 comprises 14 residues. The V and J ends lost 4 bases and 2 bases respectively, with 6 bases between them. The DNA of the CDR3 is TGTGCCAGCAGTTTCCCGGCTGGGGCCAACGTCCTGACTTTC. As protein: CASSFPAGANVLTF.

This clonotype was counted ten times or more. This chain joins TRBV12-3 or TRBV12-4 and TRBJ1-3, with unresolved D. This CDR3 has 18 amino acids. Trimming pared 5 bases from V and 0 bases from J, leaving 20 bases between. Here the CDR3 reads CASSIRRTLPRSGNTIYF. The CDR3 DNA reads TGTGCCAGCAGTATTCGGAGGACGCTCCCCCGCTCTGGAAACACCATATATTTT.

In its sample, this clonotype was seen many times. The chain joins TRBV30 to TRBJ2-5, with a tentative D call TRBD1 (5 bases). CDR1 and CDR2 from the germline V gene are GTSNPN and SVGIG (reference sequence). This CDR3 spans 16 amino acids. V was shortened by 5 bases and J by 5 bases, with 24 bases between the two germline ends. This CDR3 reads CAWQSFLQDGLETQYF. Written as DNA, the CDR3 is TGTGCCTGGCAGTCCTTCTTACAGGACGGGTTGGAGACCCAGTACTTC.

This clonotype has ten or more counts. This chain uses TRBV14 with TRBJ2-1; 7 nucleotides agree with TRBD1. The CDR3 spans 14 residues. Germline V gene data show CDR1 as SGHDN and CDR2 as FVKESK. Trimming removed 3 bases from V and 6 bases from J; junction bases left unmatched: 5. The CDR3 spells CASSQVTGANEQFF. In DNA form, the CDR3 reads TGTGCCAGCAGCCAGGTCACAGGGGCCAATGAGCAGTTCTTC.

This clonotype was seen ten or more times. The rearrangement joins TRBV7-9 to TRBJ1-5; D perhaps matches TRBD1 (5 bases). The CDR3 has 15 residues. The V gene lost 3 bases and the J gene lost 3 bases, with 12 bases spanning the gap. Germline V gene sequence: CDR1 SEHNR, CDR2 FQNEAQ (reference sequence). CDR3 sequence reads: CASSFDGTFNQPQHF. The CDR3 DNA reads TGTGCCAGCAGCTTTGACGGGACGTTCAATCAGCCCCAGCATTTT. The variable domain in full, completed from reference TRBV7-9 and TRBJ1-5, reads DTGVSQNPRHKITKRGQNVTFRCDPISEHNRLYWYRQTLGQGPEFLTYFQNEAQLEKSRLLSDRFSAERPKGSFSTLEIQRTEQGDSAMYLCASSFDGTFNQPQHFGDGTRLSIL.

At least ten counts were recorded for this clonotype. The chain is built from TRBV6-2 or TRBV6-3 and TRBJ2-7; no definite D call. V was clipped by 0 bases and J by 2 bases, with 14 bases between them. Germline CDR1 and CDR2: MNHEY and SVGEGT. The CDR3 is 16 amino acids. CDR3 in DNA: TGTGCCAGCAGTTACTCGTGGTCAGGTAGTCCCTACGAGCAGTACTTC. Translated: CASSYSWSGSPYEQYF.

By sample share, this clonotype is medium-sized. The chain combines TRBV12-3 or TRBV12-4 with TRBJ2-5; D remains unclear. The CDR3 spans 15 residues. V lost 4 bases to trimming and J lost 4 bases, with 16 bases between them. This CDR3 is CASSSQRLRVETQYF. The CDR3 region has the DNA TGTGCCAGCAGTTCCCAGAGGCTAAGGGTAGAGACCCAGTACTTC.

In this sample, this clonotype turned up many times. The chain combines TRBV19 with TRBJ1-5; D may be TRBD1 (6 bases). Trimming took off 4 bases at V and 0 bases at J, with 16 bases between the two ends. Germline CDR1 and CDR2: LNHDA and SQIVND (reference sequence). This CDR3 spans 17 amino acids. The CDR3 region is CASSSRGGSYSNQPQHF. The CDR3 DNA follows: TGTGCCAGTAGTAGCCGAGGGGGGTCTTATAGCAATCAGCCCCAGCATTTT.

This clonotype was picked up many times. The CDR3 bases are TGCAGCGTTGAAGGCGGGACTTTAAATGACTATGGCTACACCTTC. Protein sequence: CSVEGGTLNDYGYTF. The J gene is TRBJ1-2, the V gene TRBV29-1; TRBD1 is a possible D gene (5 bases). The V end was cut by 1 base, the J end by 3 bases, with 15 bases between. Germline V gives CDR1 SQVTM, CDR2 ANQGSEA. The CDR3 covers 15 residues.

This clonotype showed up many times. The rearrangement links TRBV9 to TRBJ2-1; tentatively, D is TRBD1 (6 bases). The CDR3 extends over 13 amino acids. V was shortened by 4 bases and J by 7 bases, with 12 bases between the two germline ends. Germline assignment: CDR1 SGDLS and CDR2 YYNGEE. DNA for the CDR3: TGTGCCAGCAGCCATATAACAGGGAATGAGCAGTTCTTC. Protein: CASSHITGNEQFF.